A selection of T cell receptor beta chains follows, all from one sample in a study of T cell responses to AZD1222 COVID-19 vaccine. Using immunoSEQ multiplex PCR, the repertoire was profiled, and TCRdb retains in-frame clones only, with some absent. The sample lists about 120,000 clones, 88% occurring once. This specimen consisted of peripheral blood, obtained on day 0 of AZD1222 vaccination. These receptors all come from an adult in good health. Each CDR3 is given without its conserved first and last residue. A D gene is named only where the DNA matches it firmly.

>TRBV2|TRBJ2-2|TRBD1
ASRLQGAGGELF
>TRBV7-8|TRBJ1-4|.
ASSRPPNEKLF
>TRBV5-1|TRBJ1-4|TRBD1
ASSSTGVNEKLF
>TRBV2|TRBJ1-1|.
ASNGQFEAF
>TRBV5-1|TRBJ1-1|TRBD1
ASASVGQGSTEAF
>TRBV6-5|TRBJ1-5|.
ASSSRQAGGQPQH
>TRBV7-7|TRBJ2-5|TRBD2
ASSLGGGLQETQY
>TRBV9|TRBJ2-7|.
ASSVGALGHNSYEQY
>TRBV10-3|TRBJ2-2|TRBD1
AISVKDREPLYTGELF
>TRBV6-5|TRBJ2-7|.
ASSKSGKYEQY
>TRBV29-1|TRBJ1-2|.
SALGDSKDHT
>TRBV7-2|TRBJ1-3|TRBD1
ASSKRTGQGNTIY
>TRBV4-1|TRBJ1-2|TRBD1
ASSQAGTGDYGYT
>TRBV7-3|TRBJ2-1|.
ASSYRSNPYNEQF
>TRBV11-2|TRBJ1-2|TRBD1
ASSALTGPRGGYT
>TRBV9|TRBJ1-3|TRBD1
ASSVSGTGSGGNTIY
>TRBV4-1|TRBJ2-7|TRBD1
ASSQVQPGGYEQY
>TRBV7-2|TRBJ2-2|.
ASSLAHGNTGELF
>TRBV12-3/TRBV12-4|TRBJ1-2|.
ASSPGYNYGYT